This T cell receptor (beta chain) appears in the sequencing data of a study of T cell repertoires in cytomegalovirus infection (dated by TCRdb to the late 2010s). For context, the study as a whole: The HLA type of each donor mattered for the analysis, because public TCR beta signatures pointed to carriage of CMV infection along with the matching HLA type. Points the paper makes about the study in general: The ex vivo response was dominated by HLA-C-restricted CMV-specific TCR beta clonotypes, and the single most frequent clonotype in two of eight donors was supplied by these HLA-C-restricted clonotypes. In both this cohort and an independent cohort of some 380 donors, the cumulative frequency of public TCR beta family members distinguished carriers of CMV infection plus the relevant HLA type.

The CDR3 measures 15 amino acids from cysteine to phenylalanine. The only DNA kept is the CDR3, 45 bases in frame from the first base. CDR1 and CDR2 were assigned from the germline V gene as MDHEN and SYDVKM. V is pared back by 6 bases and J by 2 bases, with 17 bases lying between the germline termini. This clonotype was observed many times. Its antigen is currently not known. No much larger clone is present one base from it, and per-base qualities are unavailable. The run used an Illumina HiSeq 1500. Through fastp at Q25 and MiXCR, TCRdb rebuilt clones from the public reads, retaining in-frame beta chains. Every CDR3 protein is listed once, alongside the most common genes and DNA of its rows. The sample data list 100,000 to 150,000 distinct CDR3 sequences, and approximately 9.2% of these were observed just once. The ten largest clones take up about a tenth of the sample.

The specimen sequenced was PBMCs. The sequence came from a human donor in good health (CMV status not recorded). Some clones in this sample may be carry-over from other donors' samples. Rearrangement joined TRBV28 to TRBJ2-7; D gene: possibly TRBD1, on 6 matching bases. The nucleotides read TGTGCCAGCAGGACGGGCAGGGGAGTACCCTACGAGCAGTACTTC. This yields the protein CASRTGRGVPYEQYF.